Presented here are 17 T cell receptor beta chains from one specimen sequenced in a study of blood T cell repertoires in COVID-19 (dated by TCRdb to 2018 to 2020). The library was produced with the immunoSEQ multiplex PCR assay. Entries here come from immuneACCESS through TCRdb and include only in-frame sequences with V and J called. Some clones fail to appear in such tables; in the studies checked, an unresolved V gene covers under half of the shortfall, and the cause of the remainder is unknown. The sample table holds about 95,000 clones, of which roughly 80% were seen once. Together, the top ten hold around 25% of the sample. Sequenced sample: peripheral blood. These receptors were taken from an elderly man with active or convalescent COVID-19.

The genes are TRBV9 and TRBJ2-1; TRBD2 is a possible D gene (5 bases). Trimming took off 6 bases at V and 4 bases at J, with 14 bases between the two ends. Germline lookup yields CDR1 SGDLS and CDR2 YYNGEE. The CDR3 covers 14 residues. The CDR3 DNA is TGTGCCAGCAACTCCCCCGGGATTTACAATGAGCAGTTCTTC. Encoded protein: CASNSPGIYNEQFF.

The chain joins TRBV3-1 (or the pseudogene TRBV3-2) to TRBJ1-3, with D possibly TRBD1 on 5 matching bases. The germline CDR1 and CDR2 sequences are LGHDT and YNNKEL (reference sequence). This CDR3 comprises 16 residues. The V gene lost 4 bases and the J gene lost 0 bases, with 13 bases spanning the gap. The DNA for the CDR3 is TGTGCCAGCAGCCCCCAGGGATACGGCTCTGGAAACACCATATATTTT. Residues: CASSPQGYGSGNTIYF.

This clone was seen a single time. The junction does not match germline at one end; this may be a read error. The chain uses TRBV18 and TRBJ1-4; D is uncertain. The length of the CDR3 is 13 residues. Germline V gene lookup returns CDR1 KGHSH and CDR2 LQKENI. The CDR3 reads CVSSTRENEKLFF. In nucleotides, the CDR3 is TGTGTCAGCTCTACGCGGGAGAATGAAAAACTGTTTTTT. Complete variable domain (other parts from reference TRBV18 and TRBJ1-4): NAGVMQNPRHLVRRRGQEARLRCSPMKGHSHVYWYRQLPEEGLKFMVYLQKENIIDESGMPKERFSAEFPKEGPSILRIQQVVRGDSAAYFCVSSTRENEKLFFGSGTQLSVL.

This sequence joins TRBV11-2 and TRBJ2-7; D may be TRBD1 (6 bases). The CDR3 covers 14 residues. The V and J ends lost 0 bases and 2 bases respectively, with 8 bases between them. The germline V gene has CDR1 SGHAT and CDR2 FQNNGV. The CDR3 protein is CASSLEGDTYEQYF. The CDR3, as DNA: TGTGCCAGCAGCTTAGAAGGGGACACCTACGAGCAGTACTTC.

Many counts were recorded for this clone. V gene TRBV10-3 combines with J gene TRBJ2-3, with D perhaps TRBD2 (5 bases). Germline V CDR1 and CDR2: ENHRY, SYGVKD. Trimming took 2 bases from V and 2 from J, leaving 11 bases between them. This CDR3 spans 15 amino acids. DNA of the CDR3: TGTGCCATCAGTGAGCGTAGCGCCCTCACAGATACGCAGTATTTT. Translated: CAISERSALTDTQYF.

The CDR3 loop reads CASRPRGSGNTIYF. CDR3 DNA: TGTGCCAGCAGGCCAAGGGGCTCTGGAAACACCATATATTTT. The gene calls are TRBV2 and TRBJ1-3; a weak D match, TRBD1 (5 bases). CDR3 size: 14 residues. V was pared by 6 bases and J by 0 bases, with 9 bases between. CDR1 is SNHLY and CDR2 is FYNNEI in the germline V gene.

Concerning this clone itself: At one end the junction does not follow the germline gene, possibly because of a read error. The chain is built from TRBV5-4 and TRBJ1-2; D possibly corresponds to TRBD1 (6 bases). The CDR3 has 13 residues. In germline, CDR1 is SGHNT, CDR2 YYREEE (reference sequence). The CDR3 bases are TGTGCCAGCAGCCCAGGGACAAACTCTGGCTACACCTTC. Amino acid sequence: CASSPGTNSGYTF. The variable domain in full, with the rest retrieved from reference TRBV5-4 and TRBJ1-2, is ETGVTQSPTHLIKTRGQQVTLRCSSQSGHNTVSWYQQALGQGPQFIFQYYREEENGRGNFPPRFSGLQFPNYSSELNVNALELDDSALYLCASSPGTNSGYTFGSGTRLTVV.

The J gene is TRBJ1-2, the V gene TRBV19; D call uncertain. The CDR3 totals 12 residues. Germline V gene sequence: CDR1 LNHDA, CDR2 SQIVND (reference sequence). V lost 2 bases and J lost 6, with 7 bases in between. The CDR3 DNA follows: TGTGCCAGTAGTATATATGCAGATGGCTACACCTTC. It is translated as CASSIYADGYTF.

V is TRBV5-6 and J is TRBJ2-5; D possibly corresponds to TRBD1 (5 bases). The CDR3 length is 14 residues. Germline values: CDR1 SGHDT, CDR2 YYEEEE. V lost 1 base to trimming and J lost 1 base, with 8 bases between them. CDR3 residues: CASSLSTGQETQYF. As DNA, the CDR3 is TGTGCCAGCAGCTTGAGCACAGGCCAAGAGACCCAGTACTTC.

A note on this clone: Other DNA sequences in the sample encode the same CDR3. The chain recombines TRBV19 with TRBJ2-5, with 15 bases fitting TRBD2. J lost 5 bases, V lost 4 bases, and 2 bases had no gene match. The CDR3 totals 15 residues. The germline gives CDR1 LNHDA, CDR2 SQIVND (reference sequence). The CDR3 is CASSTGLAGGETQYF. DNA of the CDR3: TGTGCCAGTAGTACCGGACTAGCGGGGGGGGAGACCCAGTACTTC.

The genes are TRBV6-6 and TRBJ2-7; 7 bases fit TRBD1. This CDR3 is built from 14 residues. V shed 6 bases, J shed 2 bases, and the junction held 7 bases outside the gene matches. CDR1 and CDR2 from the germline V gene are MNHNY and SVGAGI (reference sequence). Here the CDR3 reads CASSYLDRAYEQYF. CDR3 nucleotides: TGTGCCAGCAGCTACCTCGACAGGGCCTACGAGCAGTACTTC.

The rearrangement uses TRBV9 and TRBJ2-7, with D maybe TRBD1 (6 bases). Germline-derived CDR1 and CDR2 are SGDLS and YYNGEE. Trimming left V 4 bases short and J 4 bases short, with 15 bases between. This CDR3 is 14 amino acids long. This CDR3 is CASSLRDTPYEQYF. CDR3 DNA: TGTGCCAGCAGCCTCCGGGACACCCCGTACGAGCAGTACTTC.

V and J are TRBV28 and TRBJ1-4; TRBD1 is a possible D gene (5 bases). This CDR3 region has 13 residues. Germline CDR1 and CDR2: MDHEN and SYDVKM. Deletions cut 6 bases from V and 6 bases from J, with 11 bases between. The chain's CDR3 is CASRPPGYEKLFF. Here the CDR3 DNA reads TGTGCCAGCAGACCCCCAGGGTATGAAAAACTGTTTTTT.

The chain combines TRBV7-2 with TRBJ1-4; no clear D gene. The CDR3 runs 15 residues. Per germline, CDR1 SGHTA and CDR2 FQGNSA. The V end lost 0 bases, the J end lost 4 bases, and 9 bases lay between the germline ends. The CDR3 loop reads CASSLAMRSNEKLFF. The CDR3, as DNA: TGTGCCAGCAGCTTAGCGATGAGAAGTAATGAAAAACTGTTTTTT.

The rearrangement links TRBV7-9 to TRBJ1-2, with TRBD1 identical over 9 bases. Germline V lookup: CDR1 SEHNR, CDR2 FQNEAQ (reference sequence). There are 17 residues in the CDR3. With V trimmed by 5 bases and J by 0 bases, 10 bases remained unmatched. The CDR3 DNA reads TGTGCCAGCAGCATACCGGGACAGGGCTCTCCTAACTATGGCTACACCTTC. This encodes CASSIPGQGSPNYGYTF.

The gene calls are TRBV3-1 (or the pseudogene TRBV3-2) and TRBJ2-5; 7 bases are a match to TRBD2. CDR1 is LGHDT and CDR2 is YNNKEL in the germline V gene (reference sequence). J lost 4 bases, V lost 11 bases, and 13 bases had no gene match. CDR3 size: 14 residues. This chain's CDR3 is CAFQASGGGETQYF. The DNA for the CDR3 is TGTGCCTTTCAGGCGTCGGGGGGAGGAGAGACCCAGTACTTC.

V and J are TRBV6-4 and TRBJ1-1; TRBD1 agrees at 8 bases. V lost 5 bases to trimming and J lost 3 bases; unmatched junction nucleotides: 5. In germline, CDR1 is MRHNA, CDR2 SNTAGT. The CDR3 is 14 amino acids. In DNA, the CDR3 is TGTGCCAGCAGTCGGACAGGGACGGACACTGAAGCTTTCTTT. This codes for CASSRTGTDTEAFF.